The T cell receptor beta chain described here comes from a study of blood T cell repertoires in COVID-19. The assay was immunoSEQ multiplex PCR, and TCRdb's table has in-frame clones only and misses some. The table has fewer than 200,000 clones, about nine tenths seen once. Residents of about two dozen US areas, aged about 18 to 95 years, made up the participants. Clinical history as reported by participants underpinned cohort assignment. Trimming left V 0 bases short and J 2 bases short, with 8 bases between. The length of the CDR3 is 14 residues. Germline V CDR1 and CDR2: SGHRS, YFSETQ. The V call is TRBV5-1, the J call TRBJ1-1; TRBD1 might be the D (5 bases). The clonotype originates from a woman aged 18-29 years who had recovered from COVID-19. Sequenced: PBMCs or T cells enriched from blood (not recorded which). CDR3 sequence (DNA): TGCGCCAGCAGCTTGGTAGGGGCAAACACTGAAGCTTTCTTT. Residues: CASSLVGANTEAFF.